These 4 T cell receptor beta chains came from one sample sequenced in a study of cytomegalovirus exposure and HLA in healthy donors. With 60 Vbeta and 13 Jbeta primers, the PCR was carried out. Clones were read by immunoSEQ multiplex PCR, and TCRdb kept only the in-frame ones, dropping some. The sample shows 200,000 to 300,000 clones, about 80% of them seen only once. The specimen sequenced was PBMCs. These receptors were obtained from a woman aged 55-69 years in good health and CMV-seropositive.

This clone appeared once. This chain links TRBV28 with TRBJ2-3, with TRBD1 matching over 10 bases. The CDR3 consists of 15 residues. The ends lost 6 bases at V and 5 bases at J; junction bases unmatched: 8. Germline lookup yields CDR1 MDHEN and CDR2 SYDVKM. Here the CDR3 DNA reads TGTGCCAGCAGCCCTGACAGGGGGCGGTTAGATACGCAGTATTTT. This gives the protein CASSPDRGRLDTQYF. Full variable domain (rest looked up from reference TRBV28 and TRBJ2-3): DVKVTQSSRYLVKRTGEKVFLECVQDMDHENMFWYRQDPGLGLRLIYFSYDVKMKEKGDIPEGYSVSREKKERFSLILESASTNQTSMYLCASSPDRGRLDTQYFGPGTRLTVL.

V usage is TRBV29-1 and J usage is TRBJ2-1; D gene unclear. Trimming removed 3 bases from V and 4 bases from J, with 7 bases in between. This CDR3 is built from 12 residues. The germline gives CDR1 SQVTM, CDR2 ANQGSEA. CDR3 sequence (DNA): TGCAGCGTTGAGCCAGGATACAATGAGCAGTTCTTC. As protein: CSVEPGYNEQFF.

V usage is TRBV29-1 and J usage is TRBJ2-1; 10 bases agree with TRBD2. V was clipped by 7 bases and J by 2 bases; unmatched bases: 5. Germline CDR1 is SQVTM and CDR2 is ANQGSEA. The CDR3 runs 14 residues. CDR3 region: CSAGAGGAYNEQFF. CDR3 in DNA: TGCAGCGCCGGAGCGGGAGGGGCCTACAATGAGCAGTTCTTC.

The chain has TRBV6-5 and TRBJ1-3; unclear D gene. This CDR3 spans 15 amino acids. Germline CDR1 and CDR2: MNHEY and SVGAGI. V lost 5 bases, J lost 4 bases, and 15 bases lay in between. The DNA of the CDR3 is TGTGCCAGCAGTACGTCCACCCCGCGGGGAAACACCATATATTTT. Encoded protein: CASSTSTPRGNTIYF.